This is a list of T cell receptor beta chains from one sample in a study of Ad26.COV2.S vaccination and SARS-CoV-2 variants. This table comes from immunoSEQ multiplex PCR, and its TCRdb copy is limited to in-frame clones, with some not included. The sample yields some 340,000 clones, about 82% seen once. This sample comprised peripheral blood, obtained in a trial of Ad26.COV2.S vaccine versus placebo. These receptors all stem from a person between 18 and 60 years old who received the Ad26.COV2.S COVID-19 vaccine or a placebo. Each CDR3 is given with its conserved first and last residue. D genes are given only for firm matches. Some rows have no size entry. The others give once, few or many, or a class for an expanded clone.

v_call	clone_size	d_call	j_call	cdr3_aa	cdr3_nt
TRBV11-3	-	TRBD1	TRBJ2-5	CASSSRDRGPSGGTQYF	TGTGCCAGCAGCTCCCGGGACAGGGGGCCCTCGGGGGGGACCCAGTACTTC
TRBV30	-	TRBD2	TRBJ2-1	CASQRGGPEQFF	TGTGCCTCCCAGCGGGGGGGCCCTGAGCAGTTCTTC
TRBV5-3	-	-	TRBJ2-7	CARSLSAGGEGYEQYF	TGTGCCAGAAGCTTGAGTGCTGGGGGCGAGGGTTACGAGCAGTACTTC
TRBV4-1	many	-	TRBJ2-1	CASSHGGDWQFF	TGCGCCAGCAGCCACGGTGGGGACTGGCAGTTCTTC
TRBV19	-	-	TRBJ1-1	CASSSYSGTVEAFF	TGTGCCAGTAGTTCTTACAGCGGTACGGTTGAAGCTTTCTTT
TRBV14	-	-	TRBJ2-5	CASSRGAGHQYF	TGTGCCAGCAGCCGAGGGGCGGGGCACCAGTACTTC
TRBV2	-	-	TRBJ1-5	CASSGATGINQPQHF	TGTGCCAGCAGTGGAGCGACAGGCATAAATCAGCCCCAGCATTTT
TRBV5-8	-	-	TRBJ2-3	CASSAPGKITDTQYF	TGTGCCAGCAGTGCCCCGGGGAAGATCACAGATACGCAGTATTTT
TRBV5-1	-	-	TRBJ1-1	CASSFWVGGDTEAFF	TGCGCCAGCAGCTTTTGGGTGGGGGGAGACACTGAAGCTTTCTTT
TRBV10-2	-	-	TRBJ1-1	CATQGPGATEAFF	TGCGCCACGCAGGGGCCAGGGGCTACTGAAGCTTTCTTT
TRBV4-2	few	TRBD2	TRBJ2-5	CASQPRAGATSETQYF	TGTGCCAGTCAACCCCGAGCGGGGGCAACTTCGGAGACCCAGTACTTC
TRBV27	-	TRBD2	TRBJ2-3	CASSLVSGGGDTQYF	TGTGCCAGCAGCCTAGTTAGCGGGGGGGGAGATACGCAGTATTTT
TRBV15	many	TRBD1	TRBJ1-1	CATSKQGGLNTEAFF	TGTGCCACCAGCAAACAGGGGGGGCTGAACACTGAAGCTTTCTTT
TRBV5-5	-	TRBD1	TRBJ1-2	CASSLNLDRGPYGYTF	TGTGCCAGCAGCTTGAATCTGGACAGGGGGCCCTATGGCTACACCTTC
TRBV6-5	-	-	TRBJ1-4	CASSPTQATNEKLFF	TGTGCCAGCAGTCCAACACAGGCAACTAATGAAAAACTGTTTTTT
TRBV10-2	-	-	TRBJ1-5	CASSPRDGNQPQHF	TGCGCCAGCAGTCCTCGGGACGGCAATCAGCCCCAGCATTTT
TRBV5-6	once	-	TRBJ1-2	CASSLGYRDDGYTF	TGTGCCAGCAGCTTGGGCTACAGGGATGACGGCTACACCTTC
TRBV11-2	few	TRBD1	TRBJ2-1	CASSQIRRRDRVNEQFF	TGTGCCAGCAGCCAAATTCGTCGTCGGGACAGGGTAAATGAGCAGTTCTTC
TRBV2	-	-	TRBJ1-1	CASRAQRNTEAFF	TGTGCCAGCAGGGCCCAGCGGAACACTGAAGCTTTCTTT
TRBV27	-	TRBD1	TRBJ1-5	CASSLYGTGGSSNQPQHF	TGTGCCAGCAGTTTATATGGGACAGGGGGAAGTAGCAATCAGCCCCAGCATTTT
TRBV28	-	-	TRBJ1-2	CASSLATDSLYGYTF	TGTGCCAGCAGTTTGGCGACCGACAGCCTCTATGGCTACACCTTC
TRBV28	-	-	TRBJ1-2	CASRTVRGIIYGYTF	TGTGCCAGCAGAACCGTCAGGGGAATTATCTATGGCTACACCTTC
TRBV30	-	-	TRBJ2-3	CAWSVPFRWESDTQYF	TGTGCCTGGAGTGTCCCCTTTAGGTGGGAGTCAGATACGCAGTATTTT
TRBV6-1	-	TRBD2	TRBJ2-1	CASSVAGGRDEQFF	TGTGCCAGCAGTGTAGCGGGGGGACGCGATGAGCAGTTCTTC
TRBV5-5	-	TRBD1	TRBJ1-1	CASRDRGGTEAFF	TGTGCCAGCAGGGACAGGGGAGGGACTGAAGCTTTCTTT
TRBV19	-	-	TRBJ2-2	CASTPDGNTGELFF	TGTGCCAGTACCCCGGACGGGAACACCGGGGAGCTGTTTTTT
TRBV14	-	-	TRBJ1-1	CASSQARTALHTEAFF	TGTGCCAGCAGCCAAGCGAGGACGGCCCTCCACACTGAAGCTTTCTTT
TRBV3-1/TRBV3-2	-	-	TRBJ1-1	CASSRPTGHEAFF	TGTGCCAGCAGCCGCCCTACAGGGCATGAAGCTTTCTTT
TRBV19	once	TRBD1	TRBJ1-2	CASSIGTGVRGYTF	TGTGCCAGTAGTATCGGGACAGGGGTGCGGGGCTACACCTTC
TRBV18	once	-	TRBJ1-1	CASSPQTGLRREAFF	TGTGCCAGCTCACCTCAGACAGGCCTAAGAAGGGAAGCTTTCTTT
TRBV19	-	-	TRBJ2-2	CASKNTGELFF	TGTGCCAGTAAGAACACCGGGGAGCTGTTTTTT
TRBV9	-	TRBD1	TRBJ2-7	CASSPEGQGAYEQYF	TGTGCCAGCAGCCCCGAGGGACAGGGGGCTTACGAGCAGTACTTC
TRBV11-2	-	-	TRBJ2-5	CANSKLGTPGETQYF	TGTGCCAACTCGAAACTCGGGACACCGGGGGAGACCCAGTACTTC
TRBV6-5	-	-	TRBJ2-5	CASSRLVTASETQYF	TGTGCCAGCAGTAGACTAGTAACTGCCTCTGAGACCCAGTACTTC
TRBV11-2	-	-	TRBJ1-1	CASRKDRNTEAFF	TGTGCCAGCAGAAAAGACAGGAACACTGAAGCTTTCTTT
TRBV10-1	-	TRBD2	TRBJ2-5	CASSEKRGAGETQYF	TGCGCCAGCAGTGAGAAGCGGGGGGCCGGAGAGACCCAGTACTTC
TRBV5-1	-	TRBD1	TRBJ1-1	CASSLGTGEAFF	TGCGCCAGCAGCTTGGGGACAGGTGAAGCTTTCTTT
TRBV10-3	-	-	TRBJ1-6	CAISESYQISYNSPLHF	TGTGCCATCAGTGAGTCTTACCAAATCTCCTATAATTCACCCCTCCACTTT
TRBV11-3	-	TRBD1	TRBJ2-7	CASSLGGTGSHEQYF	TGTGCCAGCAGCTTAGGTGGGACAGGGTCCCACGAGCAGTACTTC
TRBV3-1/TRBV3-2	-	-	TRBJ1-2	CASSATGGSNYGYTF	TGTGCCAGCAGCGCAACCGGGGGCAGTAACTATGGCTACACCTTC
TRBV5-8	-	TRBD1	TRBJ1-1	CASSWLTGGYNTEAFF	TGTGCCAGCAGCTGGTTGACAGGGGGGTATAACACTGAAGCTTTCTTT
TRBV6-5	-	-	TRBJ2-2	CASSFGGRNTGELFF	TGTGCCAGCAGTTTCGGAGGGAGGAACACCGGGGAGCTGTTTTTT
TRBV12-3/TRBV12-4	-	TRBD1	TRBJ1-2	CASSRDRFGGYTF	TGTGCCAGCAGTCGGGACAGGTTCGGTGGCTACACCTTC
TRBV5-3	-	-	TRBJ2-7	CARSPWAYEQYF	TGTGCCAGAAGCCCCTGGGCCTACGAGCAGTACTTC
TRBV7-8	-	-	TRBJ2-5	CASSLDRSETQYF	TGTGCCAGCAGCTTGGACAGAAGCGAGACCCAGTACTTC
TRBV2	-	-	TRBJ1-1	CASSYWTEMNTEAFF	TGTGCCAGCAGTTATTGGACGGAGATGAACACTGAAGCTTTCTTT
TRBV4-1	once	-	TRBJ2-3	CASSQLGRAATDTQYF	TGCGCCAGCAGCCAGCTAGGCAGGGCGGCCACAGATACGCAGTATTTT
TRBV7-9	-	-	TRBJ1-6	CASSSRAGFNSPLHF	TGTGCCAGCAGCTCTCGGGCGGGATTTAATTCACCCCTCCACTTT
TRBV3-1/TRBV3-2	-	-	TRBJ1-2	CASSLNKPDRGYGYTF	TGTGCCAGCAGCCTAAATAAGCCCGACAGAGGTTATGGCTACACCTTC
TRBV27	-	-	TRBJ1-6	CASSPLPLDTDSPLHF	TGTGCCAGCAGTCCCCTACCCCTGGACACCGATTCACCCCTCCACTTT
TRBV7-2	-	TRBD2	TRBJ2-2	CASSHKRGGTGELFF	TGTGCCAGCAGCCATAAACGGGGGGGGACCGGGGAGCTGTTTTTT
TRBV19	-	-	TRBJ1-1	CASKDTSTEAFF	TGTGCCAGTAAAGACACCTCCACTGAAGCTTTCTTT
TRBV7-3	once	TRBD2	TRBJ2-2	CASSLSSGARTGELFF	TGTGCCAGCAGCTTATCTAGCGGGGCGAGGACCGGGGAGCTGTTTTTT
TRBV19	-	-	TRBJ1-5	CASSYFYWESRGGNQPQHF	TGTGCCAGTAGTTATTTTTATTGGGAGAGCCGGGGGGGCAATCAGCCCCAGCATTTT
TRBV2	once	-	TRBJ2-2	CARPHSTNTGELFF	TGTGCCAGACCACACAGCACGAACACCGGGGAGCTGTTTTTT
TRBV3-1/TRBV3-2	-	-	TRBJ1-3	CASSLQGSGNTIYF	TGTGCCAGCAGTTTACAGGGTTCTGGAAACACCATATATTTT
TRBV7-3	-	-	TRBJ2-7	CASSFPVEQYF	TGTGCCAGCAGCTTTCCAGTGGAGCAGTACTTC
TRBV5-1	-	-	TRBJ2-7	CASSPQVSLGHEQYF	TGCGCCAGCAGCCCACAGGTTTCCCTGGGGCACGAGCAGTACTTC